This TCR beta chain was sequenced in a study of human T cells and chemical hapten exposure. As processed by the authors: Samples contained a median of approximately 100,000 TCRs, with a range of roughly 20,000 to 700,000. TCRdb fed the RACE reads into MiXCR, producing one record per CDR3 protein. The V and J calls, along with clone size, are taken from TCRdb and not from the paper's own processing. The table records roughly 120,000 distinct CDR3 sequences, about 14% of them present only once. Time point here: pre-sensitization, week 0. Treatment here: therapeutic diphenylcyclopropenone sensitization with weekly scalp DPC. CDR1 is SGHAT and CDR2 is FQNNGV in the germline V gene. Unmatched junction bases numbered 6, after V lost 5 bases and J lost 1 base. This CDR3 comprises 16 residues.

This receptor was taken from a woman aged 18 to 35 with alopecia areata. Some clones in this sample may be carry-over from other donors' samples. The chain carries TRBV11-2 and TRBJ2-3; TRBD2 aligns across 10 bases. Sequences were derived from whole blood, sampled in connection with sensitization to the hapten diphenylcyclopropenone (DPC). CDR3 amino acids: CASSRMSGGGTDTQYF. The CDR3 DNA is TGTGCCAGCAGCAGAATGAGCGGGGGGGGCACAGATACGCAGTATTTT.